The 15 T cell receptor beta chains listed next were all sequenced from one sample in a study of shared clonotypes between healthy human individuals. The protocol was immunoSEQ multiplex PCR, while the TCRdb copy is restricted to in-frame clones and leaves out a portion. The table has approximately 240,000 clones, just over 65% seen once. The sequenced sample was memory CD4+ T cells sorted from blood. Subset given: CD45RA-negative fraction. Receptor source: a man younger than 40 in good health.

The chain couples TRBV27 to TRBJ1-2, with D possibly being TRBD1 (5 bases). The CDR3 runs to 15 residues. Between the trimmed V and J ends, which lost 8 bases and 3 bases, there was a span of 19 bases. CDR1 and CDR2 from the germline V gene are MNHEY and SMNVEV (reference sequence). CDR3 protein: CASRRFTAGHYGYTF. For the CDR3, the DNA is TGTGCCAGCCGTCGCTTCACGGCGGGGCACTATGGCTACACCTTC.

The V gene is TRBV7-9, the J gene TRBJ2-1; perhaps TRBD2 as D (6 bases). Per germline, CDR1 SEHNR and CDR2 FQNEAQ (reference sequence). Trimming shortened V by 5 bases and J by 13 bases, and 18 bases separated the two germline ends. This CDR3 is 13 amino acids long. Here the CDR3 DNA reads TGTGCCAGCAGCCCTTCGAGCGAGCGGGCCCAGTTCTTC. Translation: CASSPSSERAQFF.

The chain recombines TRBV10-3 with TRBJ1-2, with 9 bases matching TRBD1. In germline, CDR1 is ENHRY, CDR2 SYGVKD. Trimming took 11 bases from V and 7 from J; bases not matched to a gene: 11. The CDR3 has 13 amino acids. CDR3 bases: TGTGCCGTTACAGGGGGCGCCCAGAGTGGCTACACCTTC. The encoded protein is CAVTGGAQSGYTF.

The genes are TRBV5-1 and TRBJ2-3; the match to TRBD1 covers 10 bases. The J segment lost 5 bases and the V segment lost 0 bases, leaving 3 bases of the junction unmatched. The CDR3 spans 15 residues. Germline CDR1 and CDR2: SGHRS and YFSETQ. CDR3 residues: CASSLAGTGEDTQYF. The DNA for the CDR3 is TGCGCCAGCAGCTTGGCAGGGACAGGGGAAGATACGCAGTATTTT.

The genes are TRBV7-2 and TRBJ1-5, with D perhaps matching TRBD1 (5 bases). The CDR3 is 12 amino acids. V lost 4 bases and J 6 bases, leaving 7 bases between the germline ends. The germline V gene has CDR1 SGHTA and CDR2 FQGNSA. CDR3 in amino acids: CASSSRGQPQHF. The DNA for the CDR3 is TGTGCCAGCAGCTCAAGGGGTCAGCCCCAGCATTTT.

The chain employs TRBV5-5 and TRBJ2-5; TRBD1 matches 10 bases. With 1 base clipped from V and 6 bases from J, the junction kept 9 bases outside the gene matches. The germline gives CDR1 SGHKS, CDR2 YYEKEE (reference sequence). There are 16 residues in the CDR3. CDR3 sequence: CASSLTKDRGLQTQYF. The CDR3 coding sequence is TGTGCCAGCAGCTTGACTAAGGACAGGGGGTTACAGACCCAGTACTTC.

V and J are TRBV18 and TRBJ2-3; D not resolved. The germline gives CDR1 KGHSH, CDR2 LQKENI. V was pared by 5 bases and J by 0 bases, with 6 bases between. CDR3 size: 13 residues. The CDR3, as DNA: TGTGCCAGCTCATCCGCTAGCACAGATACGCAGTATTTT. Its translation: CASSSASTDTQYF.

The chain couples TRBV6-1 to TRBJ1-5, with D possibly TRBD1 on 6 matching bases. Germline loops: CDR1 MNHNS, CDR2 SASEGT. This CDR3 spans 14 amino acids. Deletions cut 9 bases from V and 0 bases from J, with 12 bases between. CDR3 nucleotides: TGTGCCAGTCAACAGGGAAATAGCAATCAGCCCCAGCATTTT. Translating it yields CASQQGNSNQPQHF.

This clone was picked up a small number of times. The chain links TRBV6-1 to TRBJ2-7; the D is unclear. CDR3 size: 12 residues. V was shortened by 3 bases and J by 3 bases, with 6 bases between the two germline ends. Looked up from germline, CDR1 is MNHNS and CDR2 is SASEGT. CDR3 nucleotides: TGTGCCAGCAGTGAGATTGGCTACGAGCAGTACTTC. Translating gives CASSEIGYEQYF.

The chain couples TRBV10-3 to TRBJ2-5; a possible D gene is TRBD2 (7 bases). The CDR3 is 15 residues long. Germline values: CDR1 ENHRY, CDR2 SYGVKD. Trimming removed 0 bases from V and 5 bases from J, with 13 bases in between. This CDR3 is CAISESGRGGETQYF. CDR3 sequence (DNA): TGTGCCATCAGTGAGTCGGGCAGGGGAGGGGAGACCCAGTACTTC.

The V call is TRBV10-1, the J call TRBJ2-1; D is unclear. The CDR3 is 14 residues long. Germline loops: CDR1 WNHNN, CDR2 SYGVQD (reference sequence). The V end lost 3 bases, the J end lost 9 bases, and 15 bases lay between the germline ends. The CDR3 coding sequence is TGCGCCAGCAGTGATTACCAACGGGTGGGTGAGCAGTTCTTC. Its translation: CASSDYQRVGEQFF.

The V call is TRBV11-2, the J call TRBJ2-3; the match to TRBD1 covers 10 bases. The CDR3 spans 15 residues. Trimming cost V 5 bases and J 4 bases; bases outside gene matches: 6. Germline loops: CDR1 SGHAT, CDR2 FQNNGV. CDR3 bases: TGTGCCAGCAGCGCAGCCGGGACAGGGGCAGATACGCAGTATTTT. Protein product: CASSAAGTGADTQYF.

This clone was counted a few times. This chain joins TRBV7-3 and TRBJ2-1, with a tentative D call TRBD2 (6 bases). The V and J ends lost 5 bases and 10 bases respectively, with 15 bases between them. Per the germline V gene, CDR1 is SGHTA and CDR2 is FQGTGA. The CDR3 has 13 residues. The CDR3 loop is CASSTGLRQEQFF. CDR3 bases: TGTGCCAGCAGCACGGGACTCCGACAGGAGCAGTTCTTC. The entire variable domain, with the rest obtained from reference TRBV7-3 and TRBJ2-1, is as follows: GAGVSQTPSNKVTEKGKYVELRCDPISGHTALYWYRQSLGQGPEFLIYFQGTGAADDSGLPNDRFFAVRPEGSVSTLKIQRTERGDSAVYLCASSTGLRQEQFFGPGTRLTVL.

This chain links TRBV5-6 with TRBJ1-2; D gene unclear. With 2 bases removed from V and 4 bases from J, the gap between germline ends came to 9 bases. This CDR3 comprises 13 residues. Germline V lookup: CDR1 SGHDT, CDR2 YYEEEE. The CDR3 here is CASSFSRAYGYTF. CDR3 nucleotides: TGTGCCAGCAGCTTTAGTAGAGCCTATGGCTACACCTTC.

CDR3 DNA sequence: TGTGCCAGCAGCATAGGACTAGCCCACAATGAGCAGTTCTTC. Translating gives CASSIGLAHNEQFF. The J gene is TRBJ2-1, the V gene TRBV5-4, with 8 bases fitting TRBD2. CDR1 and CDR2 (germline): SGHNT, YYREEE (reference sequence). CDR3 length equals 14 residues. Unmatched junction bases numbered 5, after V lost 4 bases and J lost 5 bases.